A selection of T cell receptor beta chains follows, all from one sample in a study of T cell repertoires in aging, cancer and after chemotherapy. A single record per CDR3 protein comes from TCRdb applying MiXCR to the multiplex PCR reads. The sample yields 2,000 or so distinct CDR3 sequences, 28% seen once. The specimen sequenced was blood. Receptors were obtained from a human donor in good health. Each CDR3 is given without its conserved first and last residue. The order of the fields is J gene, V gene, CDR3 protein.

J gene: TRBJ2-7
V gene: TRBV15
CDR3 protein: ATSRDIAYEQY

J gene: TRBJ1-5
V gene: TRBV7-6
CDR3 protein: ASSLVDQPQH

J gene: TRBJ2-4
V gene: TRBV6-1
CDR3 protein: ASSVGRGGNIQY

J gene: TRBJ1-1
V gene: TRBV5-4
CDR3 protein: ASSLAVIGAWGEAF

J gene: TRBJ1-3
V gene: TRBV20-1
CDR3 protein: SARGGVYGNTIY

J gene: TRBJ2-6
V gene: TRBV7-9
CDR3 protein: ASSLVYVSSGANVLT

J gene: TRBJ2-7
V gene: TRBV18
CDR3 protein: ASSPEGGGYEQY

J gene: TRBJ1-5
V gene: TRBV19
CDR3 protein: ASRAGDSTIRPQH

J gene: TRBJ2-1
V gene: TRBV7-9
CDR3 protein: ASSLDFSASGL